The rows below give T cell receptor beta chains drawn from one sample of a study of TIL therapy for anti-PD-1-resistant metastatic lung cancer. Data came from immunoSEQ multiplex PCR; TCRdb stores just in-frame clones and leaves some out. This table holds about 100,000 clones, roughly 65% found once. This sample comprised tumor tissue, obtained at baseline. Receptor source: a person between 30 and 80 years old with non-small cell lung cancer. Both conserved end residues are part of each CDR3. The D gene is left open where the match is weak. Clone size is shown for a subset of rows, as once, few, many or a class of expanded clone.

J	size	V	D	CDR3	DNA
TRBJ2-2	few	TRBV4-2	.	CASSIRPVDTGELFF	TGTGCCAGCAGCATCCGACCGGTTGACACCGGGGAGCTGTTTTTT
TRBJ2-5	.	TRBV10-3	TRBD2	CAISSTSVGETQYF	TGTGCCATCAGTTCCACTAGCGTTGGCGAGACCCAGTACTTC
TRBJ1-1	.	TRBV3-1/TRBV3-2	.	CASSLAAGNTEAFF	TGTGCCAGCAGCCTCGCCGCGGGCAACACTGAAGCTTTCTTT
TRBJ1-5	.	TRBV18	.	CASSPLQAAQPQHF	TGTGCCAGCTCACCACTGCAAGCAGCGCAGCCCCAGCATTTT
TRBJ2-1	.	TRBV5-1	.	CASSLVQGIWDEQFF	TGCGCCAGCAGCTTGGTGCAGGGAATTTGGGATGAGCAGTTCTTC
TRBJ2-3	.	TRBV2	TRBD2	CASMPSGSTDTQYF	TGTGCCAGCATGCCTAGCGGGAGCACAGATACGCAGTATTTT
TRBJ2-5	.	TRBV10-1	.	CASSDTNQETQYF	TGCGCCAGCAGTGATACAAACCAAGAGACCCAGTACTTC
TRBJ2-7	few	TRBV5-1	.	CASSLDRSYEQYF	TGCGCCAGCAGCTTGGACCGATCCTACGAGCAGTACTTC
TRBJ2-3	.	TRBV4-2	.	CASSQDIPDTQYF	TGTGCCAGCAGCCAAGATATCCCAGATACGCAGTATTTT
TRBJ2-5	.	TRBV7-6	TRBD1	CASSLFGTDRGETQYF	TGTGCCAGCAGCTTATTTGGGACAGACAGGGGAGAGACCCAGTACTTC
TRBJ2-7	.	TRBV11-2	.	CASSLDSGRGNSYEQYF	TGTGCCAGCAGCTTAGATAGCGGTAGGGGCAACTCCTACGAGCAGTACTTC
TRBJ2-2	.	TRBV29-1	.	CSVLVPGNFGTGELFF	TGCAGCGTTTTGGTCCCAGGGAACTTCGGCACCGGGGAGCTGTTTTTT
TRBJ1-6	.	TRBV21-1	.	CASSKGENSYNSPLHF	TGTGCCAGCAGCAAAGGGGAGAACAGCTATAATTCACCCCTCCACTTT
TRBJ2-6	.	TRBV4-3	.	CASSQARYWREAGANVLTF	TGCGCCAGCAGCCAAGCTAGGTATTGGAGGGAGGCTGGGGCCAACGTCCTGACTTTC
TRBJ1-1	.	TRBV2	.	CASSEYRLAFF	TGTGCCAGCAGTGAATACCGGTTAGCTTTCTTT
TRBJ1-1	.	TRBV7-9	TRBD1	CASSLDRTGRTNTEAFF	TGTGCCAGCAGCTTAGACAGGACAGGGAGGACGAACACTGAAGCTTTCTTT
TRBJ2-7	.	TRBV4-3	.	CASSQRAGVNEQYF	TGCGCCAGCAGCCAGCGTGCCGGGGTCAACGAGCAGTACTTC
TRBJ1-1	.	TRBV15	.	CATTSGRLNTEAFF	TGTGCCACCACTTCGGGGAGACTGAACACTGAAGCTTTCTTT
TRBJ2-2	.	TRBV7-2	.	CASSLVVVNTGELFF	TGTGCCAGCAGCTTAGTGGTAGTGAACACCGGGGAGCTGTTTTTT
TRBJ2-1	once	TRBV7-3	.	CASSLDGHRNEQFF	TGTGCCAGCAGCTTAGATGGGCATCGGAATGAGCAGTTCTTC
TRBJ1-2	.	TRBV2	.	CANQDSNGYTF	TGTGCCAACCAGGACAGCAATGGCTACACCTTC
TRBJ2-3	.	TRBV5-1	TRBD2	CASTATGLAESTDTQYF	TGCGCCAGCACTGCCACTGGACTAGCGGAGAGCACAGATACGCAGTATTTT
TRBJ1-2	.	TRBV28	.	CASSTQGMGGYTF	TGTGCCAGCAGTACCCAGGGGATGGGTGGCTACACCTTC
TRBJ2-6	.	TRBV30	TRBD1	CAWSVGQAGANVLTF	TGTGCCTGGAGTGTCGGACAGGCTGGGGCCAACGTCCTGACTTTC
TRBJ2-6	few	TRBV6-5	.	CASSFGANVLTF	TGTGCCAGCAGCTTTGGGGCCAACGTCCTGACTTTC
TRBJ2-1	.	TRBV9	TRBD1	CASTGTGSYNEQFF	TGTGCCAGCACAGGGACAGGGTCCTACAATGAGCAGTTCTTC
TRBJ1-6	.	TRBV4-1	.	CASSQGAGNSYNSPLHF	TGCGCCAGCAGCCAGGGGGCGGGTAACTCCTATAATTCACCCCTCCACTTT
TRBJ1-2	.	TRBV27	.	CASSSGYGYTF	TGTGCCAGCAGTTCCGGCTATGGCTACACCTTC
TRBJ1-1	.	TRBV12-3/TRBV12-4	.	CASSFIGGERAFF	TGTGCCAGCAGTTTTATTGGGGGCGAAAGGGCTTTCTTT